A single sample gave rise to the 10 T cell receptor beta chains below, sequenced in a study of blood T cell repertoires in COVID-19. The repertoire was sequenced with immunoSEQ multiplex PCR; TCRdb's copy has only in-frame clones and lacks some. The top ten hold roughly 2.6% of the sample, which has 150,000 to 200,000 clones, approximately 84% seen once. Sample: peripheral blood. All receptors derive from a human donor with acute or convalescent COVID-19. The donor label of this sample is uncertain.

This CDR3 is CAHQGATNEKLFF. In DNA form, the CDR3 reads TGTGCCCATCAGGGGGCAACTAATGAAAAACTGTTTTTT. This chain joins TRBV30 and TRBJ1-4; 7 nucleotides align to TRBD1. V trimming: 8 bases; J trimming: 0 bases; junction bases outside the gene matches: 3. Germline CDR1 is GTSNPN and CDR2 is SVGIG (reference sequence). The CDR3 totals 13 residues.

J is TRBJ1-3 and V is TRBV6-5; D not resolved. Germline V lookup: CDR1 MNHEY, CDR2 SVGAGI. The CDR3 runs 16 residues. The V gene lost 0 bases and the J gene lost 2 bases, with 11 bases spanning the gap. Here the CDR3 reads CASSYSSGGTGNTIYF. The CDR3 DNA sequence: TGTGCCAGCAGTTACTCTTCGGGAGGGACTGGAAACACCATATATTTT.

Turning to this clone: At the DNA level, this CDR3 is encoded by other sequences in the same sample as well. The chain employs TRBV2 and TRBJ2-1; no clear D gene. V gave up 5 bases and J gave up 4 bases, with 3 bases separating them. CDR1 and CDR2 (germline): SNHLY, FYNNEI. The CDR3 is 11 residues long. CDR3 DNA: TGTGCCAGCAGTTCGTACAATGAGCAGTTCTTC. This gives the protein CASSSYNEQFF.

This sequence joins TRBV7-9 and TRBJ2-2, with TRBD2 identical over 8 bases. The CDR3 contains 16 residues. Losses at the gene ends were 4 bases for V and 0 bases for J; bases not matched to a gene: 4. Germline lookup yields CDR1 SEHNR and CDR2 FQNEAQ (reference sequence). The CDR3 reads CASSSYGGANTGELFF. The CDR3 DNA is TGTGCCAGCAGCTCTTACGGGGGGGCGAACACCGGGGAGCTGTTTTTT.

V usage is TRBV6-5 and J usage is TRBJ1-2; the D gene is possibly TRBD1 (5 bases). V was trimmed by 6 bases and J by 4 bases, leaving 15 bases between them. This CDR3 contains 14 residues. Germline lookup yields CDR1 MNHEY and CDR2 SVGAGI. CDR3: CASSLSGGLYGYTF. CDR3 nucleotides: TGTGCCAGCAGCCTTTCGGGGGGTCTCTATGGCTACACCTTC.

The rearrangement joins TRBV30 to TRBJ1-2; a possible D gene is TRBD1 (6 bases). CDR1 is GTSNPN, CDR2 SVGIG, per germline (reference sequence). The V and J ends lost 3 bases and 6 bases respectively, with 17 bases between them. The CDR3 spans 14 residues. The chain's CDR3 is CAWSLGDRQDGYTF. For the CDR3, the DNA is TGTGCCTGGAGCCTCGGCGACAGACAGGATGGCTACACCTTC.

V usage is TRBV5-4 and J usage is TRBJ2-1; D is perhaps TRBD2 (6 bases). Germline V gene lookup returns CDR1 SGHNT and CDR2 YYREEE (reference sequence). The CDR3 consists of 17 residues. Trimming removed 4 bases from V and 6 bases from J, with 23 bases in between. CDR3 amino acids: CASSPRRGPREPNEQFF. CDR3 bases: TGTGCCAGCAGCCCCCGGAGGGGACCACGCGAACCCAATGAGCAGTTCTTC.

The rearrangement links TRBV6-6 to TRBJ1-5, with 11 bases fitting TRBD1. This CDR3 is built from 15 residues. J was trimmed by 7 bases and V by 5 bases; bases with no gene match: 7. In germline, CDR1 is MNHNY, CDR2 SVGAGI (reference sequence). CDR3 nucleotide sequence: TGTGCCAGCAGTCCCCCGGGACAGGGGGGGCAGCCCCAGCATTTT. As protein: CASSPPGQGGQPQHF.

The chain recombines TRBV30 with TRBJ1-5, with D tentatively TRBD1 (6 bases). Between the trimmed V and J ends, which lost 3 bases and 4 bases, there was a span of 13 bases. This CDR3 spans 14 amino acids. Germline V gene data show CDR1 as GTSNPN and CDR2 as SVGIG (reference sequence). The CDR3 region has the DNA TGTGCCTGGAGAGGAGCAGGGGCAAATCAGCCCCAGCATTTT. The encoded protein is CAWRGAGANQPQHF. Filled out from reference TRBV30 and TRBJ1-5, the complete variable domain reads SQTIHQWPATLVQPVGSPLSLECTVEGTSNPNLYWYRQAAGRGLQLLFYSVGIGQISSEVPQNLSASRPQDRQFILSSKKLLLSDSGFYLCAWRGAGANQPQHFGDGTRLSIL.

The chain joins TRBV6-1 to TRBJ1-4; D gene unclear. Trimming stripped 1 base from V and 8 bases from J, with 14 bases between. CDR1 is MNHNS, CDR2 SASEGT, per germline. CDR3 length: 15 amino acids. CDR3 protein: CASSEDGGSWEKLFF. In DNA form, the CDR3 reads TGTGCCAGCAGTGAAGACGGAGGGTCTTGGGAAAAACTGTTTTTT.